This TCR beta chain was identified in a study of T cell responses to AZD1222 COVID-19 vaccine. With regard to this clone: Its antigen is not identified.

Method: immunoSEQ multiplex PCR; TCRdb's copy keeps in-frame clones and lacks some. The table has 110,000 or so clones, approximately 90% seen once. Broader study findings: Baseline antibody screening turned up just a handful of seropositive AZD1222 recipients. A mostly white British donor set with more females was recruited, and clonal diversity was possibly underestimated.

Germline CDR1 SGHTS, CDR2 YDEGEE. This CDR3 spans 16 amino acids. V trimming: 5 bases; J trimming: 5 bases; junction bases outside the gene matches: 16. This receptor was obtained from an adult who received the AZD1222 COVID-19 vaccine. The chain is built from TRBV5-8 and TRBJ2-7; TRBD1 matches 7 bases. The sequences come from peripheral blood, collected 28 days after the second AZD1222 dose. CDR3 amino acids: CASSWPETGYLDEQYF. The CDR3 nucleotides are TGTGCCAGCAGTTGGCCCGAGACAGGGTATTTGGACGAGCAGTACTTC.